This T cell receptor beta chain was documented in a study of T cell changes during pregnancy in multiple sclerosis. This clone has only one observation. The J segment lost 8 bases and the V segment lost 4 bases, leaving 9 bases of the junction unmatched. The CDR3 length is 17 residues. The germline gives CDR1 SGHTA, CDR2 FQGTGA. Measured with immunoSEQ multiplex PCR; TCRdb has only the in-frame clones, and not every one. The table includes fewer than 60,000 clones, roughly 91% detected once. The sequencing used peripheral blood, collected in the second trimester of pregnancy. The TCR originated in a female donor with multiple sclerosis, enrolled in a pregnancy study. V is TRBV7-3 and J is TRBJ2-1, with 15 bases aligning to TRBD2. For the CDR3, the DNA is TGTGCCAGCAGCTCCCCGGGACTAGCGGGGGGTTTGCATGAGCAGTTCTTC. It is translated as CASSSPGLAGGLHEQFF.